This T cell receptor beta chain was identified during a study of shared clonotypes between healthy human individuals. Study results and caveats: The sharing of approximately 5.1% of naive CD4 clonotypes was seen across a handful of donors. Memory subsets generally showed lower estimated richness than naive subsets.

Each PCR replicate from the sorted subsets contained around 0.2 ug DNA, which is about 31,000 T cell genomes. In the source study's methods: Junction-only immunoSEQ data arrived without quality scores, meaning filtering differed. Repertoires were generated with immunoSEQ multiplex PCR, while TCRdb's copy carries only in-frame clones and drops some. That table gives V, J and clone size, and the DNA gave D and trimming. The data hold 2 million to 2.5 million clones, with roughly 92% observed a single time. Per germline, CDR1 SEHNR and CDR2 FQNEAQ (reference sequence). The ends lost 7 bases at V and 6 bases at J; junction bases unmatched: 6. The CDR3 has 13 amino acids. Details on this clone: The antigen is undetermined.

This receptor was identified in a man aged 18 to 35 in good health. Some clones in this sample may be carry-over from other donors' samples. The chain employs TRBV7-9 and TRBJ1-2; the match to TRBD1 covers 9 bases. Sequenced input: naive CD4+ T cells from PBMCs. The subset here: CD45RA+ positively selected. The CDR3 nucleotides are TGTGCCAGCATCTTTACAGGGGGCGATGGCTACACCTTC. This sequence encodes CASIFTGGDGYTF.